The rows below give T cell receptor beta chains drawn from one sample of a study of blood T cell repertoires in COVID-19. The method was immunoSEQ multiplex PCR; TCRdb's version includes in-frame clones alone and lacks a portion of them. This table holds about 390,000 clones, roughly 89% found once. The source material was PBMCs or T cells enriched from blood (not recorded which). These receptors all stem from a woman between 45 and 65 years old who had recovered from COVID-19. Each CDR3 is given with its conserved first and last residue. The D gene is left open where the match is weak. Clone size, where shown, is once, few, many, or a class for clones that have expanded.

clone_size d_call j_call v_call cdr3_aa cdr3_nt
NA NA TRBJ1-1 TRBV5-1 CASSQRGHTEAFF TGCGCCAGCAGCCAGAGGGGACATACGGAAGCTTTCTTT
once NA TRBJ1-2 TRBV18 CASSPGGNYGYTF TGTGCCAGCTCACCGGGGGGGAACTATGGCTACACCTTC
NA TRBD2 TRBJ2-3 TRBV28 CASRGTSGLTDTQYF TGTGCCAGCAGGGGGACTAGCGGACTCACAGATACGCAGTATTTT
NA NA TRBJ2-5 TRBV9 CASSVASTGLTGTQYF TGTGCCAGCAGCGTAGCGAGTACAGGGCTAACCGGGACCCAGTACTTC
NA TRBD2 TRBJ2-2 TRBV11-2 CASSLAVSGGLNTGELFF TGTGCCAGCAGCTTAGCAGTTAGCGGGGGCCTGAACACCGGGGAGCTGTTTTTT
NA NA TRBJ1-2 TRBV12-3/TRBV12-4 CASSGPGYGYTF TGTGCCAGCAGTGGGCCCGGCTATGGCTACACCTTC
NA NA TRBJ1-6 TRBV7-2 CASSSLVNSPLHF TGTGCCAGCAGCTCGCTAGTTAATTCACCCCTCCACTTT
NA NA TRBJ1-6 TRBV6-1 CASSDLSSYNSPLHF TGTGCCAGCAGTGACCTGAGCTCCTATAATTCACCCCTCCACTTT
NA NA TRBJ1-1 TRBV27 CASSPPNRESAEAFF TGTGCCAGCAGTCCCCCTAACAGGGAAAGCGCTGAAGCTTTCTTT
NA NA TRBJ1-5 TRBV4-1 CASSQLAGLGQPQHF TGCGCCAGCAGCCAACTCGCGGGCTTAGGGCAGCCCCAGCATTTT
NA TRBD1 TRBJ1-1 TRBV19 CASRKRPHRGGMNTEAFF TGTGCCAGTAGGAAAAGGCCCCACAGGGGGGGTATGAACACTGAAGCTTTCTTT
NA NA TRBJ1-6 TRBV5-1 CASSFGQGPNSPLHF TGCGCCAGCAGCTTTGGCCAGGGGCCGAATTCACCCCTCCACTTT
few NA TRBJ1-2 TRBV2 CASSGGTGDGYTF TGTGCCAGCAGTGGGGGGACGGGAGATGGCTACACCTTC
once NA TRBJ1-5 TRBV27 CASSLVSVSNQPQHF TGTGCCAGCAGTTTAGTTTCCGTTAGCAATCAGCCCCAGCATTTT
NA NA TRBJ1-1 TRBV29-1 CSVQDSSTEAFF TGCAGCGTTCAGGACTCGAGCACTGAAGCTTTCTTT
NA NA TRBJ1-5 TRBV19 CASSMRRELVQPQHF TGTGCCAGTAGTATGAGGAGGGAATTGGTTCAGCCCCAGCATTTT
once NA TRBJ2-3 TRBV7-3 CASSRDRDTQYF TGTGCCAGCAGCCGTGACAGGGATACGCAGTATTTT
NA NA TRBJ1-5 TRBV28 CASSFSGREFQPQHF TGTGCCAGCAGTTTCTCGGGAAGGGAGTTTCAGCCCCAGCATTTT
NA NA TRBJ2-7 TRBV6-5 CASGRDIIYEQYF TGTGCCAGCGGACGGGACATCATTTACGAGCAGTACTTC
once TRBD1 TRBJ2-3 TRBV7-2 CASSSRDRLQYF TGTGCCAGCAGCTCCCGGGACAGGCTGCAGTATTTT
NA NA TRBJ2-5 TRBV25-1 CASSEYLSAGGTQYF TGTGCCAGCAGTGAATACCTCTCAGCCGGGGGGACCCAGTACTTC
NA TRBD1 TRBJ1-6 TRBV27 CASSRTGVESYNSPLHF TGTGCCAGCAGTCGGACAGGGGTTGAGTCCTATAATTCACCCCTCCACTTT
NA NA TRBJ1-4 TRBV12-3/TRBV12-4 CASSLGAEKLFF TGTGCCAGCAGTTTAGGGGCTGAAAAACTGTTTTTT
NA TRBD1 TRBJ2-7 TRBV6-5 CATGGPWEQYF TGTGCCACAGGGGGCCCTTGGGAGCAGTACTTC
NA TRBD1 TRBJ1-2 TRBV3-1/TRBV3-2 CASSQDQGAANYGYTF TGTGCCAGCAGCCAAGACCAGGGGGCAGCTAACTATGGCTACACCTTC
once TRBD1 TRBJ1-2 TRBV7-6 CASSLAYRGRTSNYGYTF TGTGCCAGCAGCTTAGCTTACAGGGGAAGGACCTCTAACTATGGCTACACCTTC
once NA TRBJ2-7 TRBV29-1 CSATLRDKAYEQYF TGCAGCGCAACGCTCCGGGACAAGGCCTACGAGCAGTACTTC
NA NA TRBJ1-6 TRBV19 CASTISGTAYSPLHF TGTGCCAGTACCATCTCCGGGACTGCTTATTCACCCCTCCACTTT
once NA TRBJ2-3 TRBV7-8 CASSLGATASTDTQYF TGTGCCAGCAGCTTAGGTGCGACAGCTAGCACAGATACGCAGTATTTT
NA TRBD1 TRBJ2-5 TRBV7-9 CASTPGGTGKETQYF TGTGCCAGCACCCCAGGCGGGACAGGGAAAGAGACCCAGTACTTC
few NA TRBJ1-5 TRBV27 CASSPTGYSNQPQHF TGTGCCAGCAGTCCCACAGGGTATAGCAATCAGCCCCAGCATTTT
once NA TRBJ2-1 TRBV11-2 CASSLSGDNEQFF TGTGCCAGCAGCTTATCAGGGGACAATGAGCAGTTCTTC
NA NA TRBJ2-1 TRBV28 CASSRTSYNEQFF TGTGCCAGCAGTCGGACATCGTACAATGAGCAGTTCTTC
NA NA TRBJ1-1 TRBV2 CASSSLRTEAFF TGTGCCAGCAGTTCCCTTAGAACCGAAGCTTTCTTT
NA TRBD1 TRBJ1-2 TRBV7-9 CASSSPDRSLDGYTF TGTGCCAGCAGCTCACCGGACAGGAGCCTCGATGGCTACACCTTC
NA TRBD2 TRBJ2-1 TRBV27 CASSRTSGYNEQFF TGTGCCAGCAGTAGGACTAGCGGATACAATGAGCAGTTCTTC
NA NA TRBJ1-1 TRBV5-8 CASSTVGDTSFAEAFF TGTGCCAGCAGCACTGTCGGGGACACCTCATTTGCTGAAGCTTTCTTT
NA TRBD1 TRBJ1-3 TRBV18 CASSPPGQRVGNTIYF TGTGCCAGCTCACCCCCGGGACAGAGAGTTGGAAACACCATATATTTT
NA NA TRBJ1-1 TRBV6-2/TRBV6-3 CASSSVGAFTEAFF TGTGCCAGCAGCTCAGTAGGGGCTTTTACTGAAGCTTTCTTT
once NA TRBJ1-6 TRBV4-1 CASSQDSVSYNSPLHF TGCGCCAGCAGCCAAGACTCGGTTTCCTATAATTCACCCCTCCACTTT
NA NA TRBJ2-1 TRBV9 CASSAWTAYNEQFF TGTGCCAGCAGCGCCTGGACAGCCTACAATGAGCAGTTCTTC
NA TRBD1 TRBJ1-2 TRBV4-3 CASSQSNTDRSYGYTF TGCGCCAGCAGCCAATCAAATACGGACAGGAGCTATGGCTACACCTTC
NA TRBD1 TRBJ1-2 TRBV19 CASSTLPGQGADGYTF TGTGCCAGTAGTACCCTCCCAGGACAGGGGGCTGATGGCTACACCTTC
NA NA TRBJ2-2 TRBV5-1 CASSLGLENTGELFF TGCGCCAGCAGCTTGGGACTAGAGAACACCGGGGAGCTGTTTTTT
NA TRBD2 TRBJ2-1 TRBV6-5 CASSYWLAGGNEQFF TGTGCCAGCAGTTACTGGCTAGCGGGGGGGAATGAGCAGTTCTTC
NA NA TRBJ2-3 TRBV7-6 CASSFSKRDTQYF TGTGCCAGCAGCTTCTCCAAGCGGGATACGCAGTATTTT
NA NA TRBJ2-1 TRBV9 CASSVATRGDEQFF TGTGCCAGCAGCGTAGCAACCAGGGGAGATGAGCAGTTCTTC
NA TRBD1 TRBJ1-2 TRBV19 CASRTGEVNYGYTF TGTGCCAGTAGAACAGGGGAGGTTAACTATGGCTACACCTTC